One and the same sample provided the 11 T cell receptor beta chains below, sequenced in a study of response to subunit inactivated influenza vaccine. TCRdb reprocessed the RT-PCR reads via MiXCR and lists one record per CDR3 protein. The sample carries 630,000 or so distinct CDR3 sequences, about a sixth recorded once. This sample comprised PBMCs from blood, obtained approximately 12 days after vaccination. Receptors were obtained from a man aged 50-59 years who received an inactivated influenza vaccine.

This clonotype turned up a few times. This chain joins TRBV7-9 and TRBJ2-2; D is possibly TRBD1 (6 bases). Looked up from germline, CDR1 is SEHNR and CDR2 is FQNEAQ (reference sequence). The CDR3 has 16 amino acids. V dropped 5 bases and J dropped 0 bases, with 13 bases sitting between them. This CDR3 is CASSLTTGPNTGELFF. DNA of the CDR3: TGTGCCAGCAGCCTCACAACAGGGCCGAACACCGGGGAGCTGTTTTTT.

This clonotype was observed a handful of times. V gene TRBV4-3 combines with J gene TRBJ1-5; no firm D call. V gave up 1 base and J gave up 0 bases, with 7 bases separating them. The CDR3 covers 15 residues. In germline, CDR1 is LGHNA, CDR2 YSLEER. The CDR3 nucleotides are TGCGCCAGCAGCCAAGTGGCATATAGCAATCAGCCCCAGCATTTT. This codes for CASSQVAYSNQPQHF.

V and J are TRBV4-2 and TRBJ2-3; D might be TRBD1 (6 bases). The CDR3 totals 17 residues. CDR1 LGHNA and CDR2 YNFKEQ come from the germline V gene. The V gene lost 3 bases and the J gene lost 4 bases, with 20 bases spanning the gap. The CDR3 loop reads CASSQDRTVMGADTQYF. DNA for the CDR3: TGTGCCAGCAGCCAGGACCGGACAGTCATGGGCGCAGATACGCAGTATTTT.

This clonotype has ten or more counts. The gene calls are TRBV20-1 and TRBJ2-1, with 10 positions matching TRBD2. Unmatched junction bases numbered 10, after V lost 6 bases and J lost 5 bases. Germline V gene sequence: CDR1 DFQATT, CDR2 SNEGSKA (reference sequence). This CDR3 contains 15 residues. The CDR3 here is CSARSVTSGNNEQFF. The CDR3 DNA follows: TGCAGTGCGCGTTCTGTCACTAGCGGGAACAATGAGCAGTTCTTC.

The rearrangement links TRBV18 to TRBJ2-7; D call uncertain. The CDR3 has 14 residues. Germline lookup yields CDR1 KGHSH and CDR2 LQKENI. The ends were cut back, 3 bases at V and 2 bases at J, with 11 bases in the middle. The CDR3 protein is CASSPPGSAYEQYF. The CDR3, as DNA: TGTGCCAGCTCACCCCCTGGCAGCGCCTACGAGCAGTACTTC.

This clonotype was detected only a few times. CDR3 coding DNA: TGTGCCAGCAGCGCTCAGGGACAGGGGCCCTACGTGCAGTACTTC. Translation: CASSAQGQGPYVQYF. The J gene is TRBJ2-7, the V gene TRBV21-1; TRBD1, as called in the table, went unchecked against the DNA. TRBV21-1 is annotated as a pseudogene. CDR3 length: 15 amino acids.

This clonotype was seen repeatedly, ten times or more. The chain carries TRBV28 and TRBJ2-7; 12 nucleotides align to TRBD2. The germline V gene has CDR1 MDHEN and CDR2 SYDVKM. The CDR3 is made up of 18 amino acids. V shed 5 bases and J 0 bases; nucleotides not matched to a gene: 11. The CDR3 reads CASSRTSGRLASSYEQYF. The DNA for the CDR3 is TGTGCCAGCAGTCGAACTAGCGGGAGGCTTGCAAGCTCCTACGAGCAGTACTTC. Full variable domain (rest looked up from reference TRBV28 and TRBJ2-7): DVKVTQSSRYLVKRTGEKVFLECVQDMDHENMFWYRQDPGLGLRLIYFSYDVKMKEKGDIPEGYSVSREKKERFSLILESASTNQTSMYLCASSRTSGRLASSYEQYFGPGTRLTVT.

The sample holds a few counts of this clonotype. The chain has TRBV20-1 and TRBJ2-1; tentative D call: TRBD1 (6 bases). The CDR3 totals 12 residues. Germline lookup yields CDR1 DFQATT and CDR2 SNEGSKA (reference sequence). V was cut by 3 bases and J by 6 bases, with 9 bases left in between. This CDR3 reads CSASRGGNEQFF. DNA for the CDR3: TGCAGTGCTAGTAGAGGGGGCAATGAGCAGTTCTTC.

This clonotype has a handful of counts. V and J are TRBV12-3 or TRBV12-4 and TRBJ2-7; possibly TRBD1 for D (6 bases). The V end was cut by 5 bases, the J end by 2 bases, with 19 bases between. The CDR3 is made up of 16 amino acids. The CDR3 reads CASSIGWGPDTYEQYF. CDR3 DNA: TGTGCCAGCAGTATTGGCTGGGGGCCCGATACCTACGAGCAGTACTTC.

This clonotype occurred a few times. This chain links TRBV12-3 or TRBV12-4 with TRBJ1-2, with 9 bases aligning to TRBD1. J gave up 2 bases and V 1 base, and 5 bases lay outside the gene matches. The CDR3 sequence is 16 residues long. The CDR3 sequence is CASSLDGQGSNYGYTF. For the CDR3, the DNA is TGTGCCAGCAGTTTAGATGGACAGGGGTCCAACTATGGCTACACCTTC.

This clonotype showed up just a few times. The chain recombines TRBV6-2 or TRBV6-3 with TRBJ2-1; D is possibly TRBD1 (6 bases). The germline CDR1 and CDR2 sequences are MNHEY and SVGEGT. The CDR3 totals 13 residues. V was shortened by 1 base and J by 6 bases, with 7 bases between the two germline ends. The CDR3 DNA is TGTGCCAGCAGTTACTACAGGGTCAATGAGCAGTTCTTC. It codes for CASSYYRVNEQFF.